This TCR beta chain was recorded in a study of a mutant IDH1 vaccine in newly diagnosed glioma. Study observations and caveats: Pseudoprogression appeared unlinked to shifts in leading peripheral T cell clonotypes. Vaccine-induced immune responses were detected in about 93% of patients.

Time point noted: baseline, week 1 (first vaccination visit). Treatment given: pre-vaccination baseline after standard-of-care therapy. This clone has only a few counts. Its specificity is unknown. The repertoire was sequenced with immunoSEQ multiplex PCR; TCRdb's copy has only in-frame clones and lacks some. The data contain roughly 35,000 clones, approximately 91% of them singletons. Sequences were derived from PBMCs, sampled from a glioma patient treated with radiotherapy, temozolomide or both. The TCR was taken from a woman aged 40 to 50 with glioma.

The CDR3 spells CARREVRGYTF. CDR3 nucleotide sequence: TGTGCCCGAAGGGAGGTTCGGGGCTACACCTTC. This chain uses TRBV2 with TRBJ1-2; D unresolved. V lost 11 bases and J lost 8, with 15 bases in between. Germline V gene lookup returns CDR1 SNHLY and CDR2 FYNNEI. The CDR3 runs 11 residues.